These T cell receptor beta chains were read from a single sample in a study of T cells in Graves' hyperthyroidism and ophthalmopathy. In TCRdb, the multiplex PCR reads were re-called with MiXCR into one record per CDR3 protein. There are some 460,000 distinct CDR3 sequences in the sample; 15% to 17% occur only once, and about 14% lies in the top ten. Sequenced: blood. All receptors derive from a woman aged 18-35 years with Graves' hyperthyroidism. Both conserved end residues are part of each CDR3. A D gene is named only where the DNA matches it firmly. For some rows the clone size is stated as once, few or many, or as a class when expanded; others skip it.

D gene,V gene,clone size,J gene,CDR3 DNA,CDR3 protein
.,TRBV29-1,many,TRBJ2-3,TGCAGCACCGGGGCTTCCACAGATACGCAGTATTTT,CSTGASTDTQYF
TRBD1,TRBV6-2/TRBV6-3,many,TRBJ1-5,TGTGCCAGCAGGAAACAGGGGGACGTTGGGCCCCAGCATTTT,CASRKQGDVGPQHF
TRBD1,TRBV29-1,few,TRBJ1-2,TGCAGCGTTCCCGGGACAGGGGACAAAGTGGGTGGCTACACCTTC,CSVPGTGDKVGGYTF
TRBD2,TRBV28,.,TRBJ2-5,TGTGCCAGCACCCCGACTAGCGGGAGTGACGAGACCCAGTACTTC,CASTPTSGSDETQYF
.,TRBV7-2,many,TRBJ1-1,TGTGCCAGCAGCTTAGCGGCAGGGACCACTGAAGCTTTCTTT,CASSLAAGTTEAFF
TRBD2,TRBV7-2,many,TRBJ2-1,TGTGCCAGCAGCTTAGAAGGCGGGGGGGCCTTGAATGAGCAGTTCTTC,CASSLEGGGALNEQFF
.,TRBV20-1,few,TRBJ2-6,TGCAGTGCTAGAGATATCCTCTCTGGGGCCAACGTCCTGACTTTC,CSARDILSGANVLTF
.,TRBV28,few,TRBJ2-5,TGTGCCAGCAGTAATTCGGGGGCCCTAGAGACCCAGTACTTC,CASSNSGALETQYF
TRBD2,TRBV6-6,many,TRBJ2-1,TGTGCCAGCAGTTACTCGGCTAGCGGGTGGGCATGGGAGCAGTTCTTC,CASSYSASGWAWEQFF
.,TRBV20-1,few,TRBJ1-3,TGCAGTGCTAGGCCCGCCGAAGCCCTTCGAGTGGGCACCATATATTTT,CSARPAEALRVGTIYF